Below, 16 T cell receptor beta chains from the same sample are listed, as sequenced in a study of identifying expanded T cells in peripheral blood. Assay: immunoSEQ multiplex PCR; the TCRdb copy retains only in-frame clones and omits some. The sample consists of around 81,000 clones, approximately 81% of them appearing once. The sequenced material came from blood. Source of these receptors: a person between 18 and 75 years old in good health.

The V and J genes are TRBV7-9 and TRBJ1-2; D is unclear. Trimming stripped 3 bases from V and 4 bases from J, with 9 bases between. Germline V CDR1 and CDR2: SEHNR, FQNEAQ (reference sequence). This CDR3 is 13 amino acids long. CDR3 nucleotides: TGTGCCAGCAGCTTCTCTGATGTCTATGGCTACACCTTC. It specifies CASSFSDVYGYTF.

This clone is a singleton in its sample. The rearrangement uses TRBV5-4 and TRBJ2-5; TRBD1 is a possible D gene (5 bases). The germline V gene encodes CDR1 SGHNT and CDR2 YYREEE (reference sequence). Trimming took off 2 bases at V and 7 bases at J, with 9 bases between the two ends. CDR3 size: 12 residues. In nucleotides, the CDR3 is TGTGCCAGCAGCTTAGACCAGGGGACCCAGTACTTC. Residues: CASSLDQGTQYF.

The chain uses TRBV1 and TRBJ2-2; the table's D call, TRBD2, was not checked against the DNA. TRBV1 is termed a pseudogene. The CDR3 has 18 residues. The CDR3 sequence: CTSSQDEFERVNTGELFF. DNA for the CDR3: TGCACCAGCAGCCAAGATGAGTTCGAGCGGGTGAACACCGGGGAGCTGTTTTTT.

This clone was seen more than once but under ten times. This chain uses TRBV2 with TRBJ1-2, with 7 positions matching TRBD1. Per germline, CDR1 SNHLY and CDR2 FYNNEI. The CDR3 loop spans 13 amino acids. V lost 4 bases, J lost 7 bases, and 6 bases stayed unmatched. In DNA form, the CDR3 reads TGTGCCAGCAGTGTCGGCAGGGACAGTGGCTACACCTTC. Its protein product is CASSVGRDSGYTF.

There are a few counts of this clone. The V and J genes are TRBV4-1 and TRBJ1-2; a weak D match, TRBD1 (5 bases). Germline V lookup: CDR1 MGHRA, CDR2 YSYEKL. V gave up 3 bases and J gave up 6 bases, with 14 bases separating them. This CDR3 region has 14 residues. CDR3 loop: CASSQPGRVNGYTF. DNA of the CDR3: TGCGCCAGCAGCCAGCCGGGACGGGTCAATGGCTACACCTTC.

V is TRBV5-1 and J is TRBJ2-1, with 8 positions matching TRBD2. The V and J ends lost 1 base and 4 bases, in that order; junction bases with no gene match: 4. The germline CDR1 and CDR2 sequences are SGHRS and YFSETQ. The CDR3 is made up of 15 amino acids. The CDR3 here is CASSLFTSGYNEQFF. CDR3 nucleotides: TGCGCCAGCAGCTTGTTTACTAGCGGATACAATGAGCAGTTCTTC.

This chain links TRBV10-3 with TRBJ2-5; D is possibly TRBD1 (6 bases). The CDR3 sequence is 13 residues long. V lost 7 bases, J lost 3 bases, and 12 bases lay in between. Germline CDR1 reads ENHRY; CDR2 reads SYGVKD. The CDR3: CAIKEQGEETQYF. In DNA form, the CDR3 reads TGTGCCATCAAGGAACAGGGAGAAGAGACCCAGTACTTC.

This clone was counted a single time. The chain employs TRBV30 and TRBJ1-2, with no clear D. V dropped 2 bases and J dropped 4 bases, with 20 bases sitting between them. The CDR3 has 16 residues. CDR1 GTSNPN and CDR2 SVGIG come from the germline V gene (reference sequence). The CDR3 protein is CAWSRIAPTRGYGYTF. CDR3 bases: TGTGCCTGGAGTCGTATCGCTCCGACTCGAGGCTATGGCTACACCTTC.

The J gene is TRBJ1-2, the V gene TRBV6-1; 7 positions match TRBD1. Germline V gene lookup returns CDR1 MNHNS and CDR2 SASEGT. CDR3 length: 15 residues. Trimming cost V 2 bases and J 0 bases; bases outside gene matches: 3. The CDR3 DNA follows: TGTGCCAGCAGTGAATGGACAGGTCCTAACTATGGCTACACCTTC. It codes for CASSEWTGPNYGYTF.

The chain has TRBV7-2 and TRBJ2-3; 7 bases align to TRBD1. The V gene end was trimmed by 1 base and the J gene end by 3 bases; junction bases not matched to a gene: 10. The CDR3 runs 17 residues. The germline CDR1 and CDR2 sequences are SGHTA and FQGNSA. CDR3: CASSLEAGRGWTDTQYF. CDR3 nucleotide sequence: TGTGCCAGCAGCTTAGAGGCGGGCAGGGGGTGGACAGATACGCAGTATTTT. Combining the CDR3 with reference TRBV7-2 and TRBJ2-3 gives the whole variable domain GAGVSQSPSNKVTEKGKDVELRCDPISGHTALYWYRQSLGQGLEFLIYFQGNSAPDKSGLPSDRFSAERTGGSVSTLTIQRTQQEDSAVYLCASSLEAGRGWTDTQYFGPGTRLTVL.

V is TRBV30 and J is TRBJ1-5, with 10 bases fitting TRBD1. Germline values: CDR1 GTSNPN, CDR2 SVGIG (reference sequence). This CDR3 spans 13 amino acids. V trimming: 5 bases; J trimming: 5 bases; junction bases outside the gene matches: 3. This CDR3 is CAWGGQGHQPQHF. The CDR3 DNA follows: TGTGCCTGGGGGGGACAGGGGCATCAGCCCCAGCATTTT. Drawing the rest from reference TRBV30 and TRBJ1-5, the complete variable domain is SQTIHQWPATLVQPVGSPLSLECTVEGTSNPNLYWYRQAAGRGLQLLFYSVGIGQISSEVPQNLSASRPQDRQFILSSKKLLLSDSGFYLCAWGGQGHQPQHFGDGTRLSIL.

The rearrangement joins TRBV7-2 to TRBJ1-1; D not certain. V lost 4 bases and J 0 bases, leaving 21 bases between the germline ends. This CDR3 comprises 18 residues. CDR1 and CDR2 from the germline V gene are SGHTA and FQGNSA. The CDR3 bases are TGTGCCAGCAGCTATTTACCACAGAAGGTGGGTATGAACACTGAAGCTTTCTTT. Residues: CASSYLPQKVGMNTEAFF.

The V gene is TRBV2, the J gene TRBJ2-4; 7 nucleotides align to TRBD2. With 7 bases clipped from V and 5 bases from J, the junction kept 8 bases outside the gene matches. The CDR3 sequence is 14 residues long. CDR1 SNHLY and CDR2 FYNNEI come from the germline V gene. Written as DNA, the CDR3 is TGTGCCAGCACTCGGCCGGGGGGAGAAAACATTCAGTACTTC. Translated: CASTRPGGENIQYF. The whole variable domain, remainder taken from reference TRBV2 and TRBJ2-4, is EPEVTQTPSHQVTQMGQEVILRCVPISNHLYFYWYRQILGQKVEFLVSFYNNEISEKSEIFDDQFSVERPDGSNFTLKIRSTKLEDSAMYFCASTRPGGENIQYFGAGTRLSVL.

This clone has a single count. The V call is TRBV9, the J call TRBJ2-3; 7 nucleotides agree with TRBD2. The V segment lost 6 bases and the J segment 4 bases; nucleotides outside the gene matches: 5. This CDR3 region has 13 residues. The germline V gene encodes CDR1 SGDLS and CDR2 YYNGEE. CDR3 sequence (DNA): TGTGCCAGCAATCCACTAGCGCCAGATACGCAGTATTTT. Amino acid sequence: CASNPLAPDTQYF.

The CDR3 here is CASSQSRSGANVLTF. The CDR3, as DNA: TGTGCCAGCAGTCAAAGCCGCTCTGGGGCCAACGTCCTGACTTTC. J is TRBJ2-6 and V is TRBV2; D gene uncertain. V gave up 5 bases and J gave up 0 bases, with 8 bases separating them. There are 15 residues in the CDR3. CDR1 and CDR2 (germline): SNHLY, FYNNEI.

The chain is built from TRBV18 and TRBJ2-7; D unclear. This CDR3 is built from 14 residues. Trimming removed 5 bases at V and 2 bases at J, with 13 bases between. Germline CDR1 and CDR2: KGHSH and LQKENI. The CDR3 loop is CASSGPRTPYEQYF. The CDR3 DNA sequence: TGTGCCAGCTCAGGGCCCAGGACCCCCTACGAGCAGTACTTC.